This TCR beta chain was identified during a study of shared clonotypes between healthy human individuals. Study overall: CD4 naive cells filled three plates per donor, CD4 memory three, CD8 naive two and CD8 memory one.

Comments on this clone: The antigen is not known.

Only CD45RO-negative cells positively selected for CCR7 counted as naive CD8 cells, so terminally differentiated effector memory CD45RA+ cells were excluded. TCRdb's table, derived via immunoSEQ multiplex PCR, lists solely in-frame clones and lacks some. The profile shows approximately 1.9 million clones, about 93% of them singletons. Germline-derived CDR1 and CDR2 are MNHEY and SMNVEV (reference sequence). Losses at the gene ends were 4 bases for V and 3 bases for J; bases not matched to a gene: 2. The CDR3 covers 13 residues. Findings and caveats of the study: Sharing across four donors was highest in naive CD4 (approximately 5%) and lowest in memory CD8 (0.4%).

The specimen was naive CD8+ T cells from PBMCs. The sequence derives from a young man in good health. Some clones in this sample may be carry-over from other donors' samples. The gene calls are TRBV27 and TRBJ2-7; 8 nucleotides agree with TRBD1. The chain's CDR3 is CASSYRGNYEQYF. For the CDR3, the DNA is TGTGCCAGCAGTTACAGGGGGAACTACGAGCAGTACTTC.